This TCR beta chain was captured in a study of blood T cells in healthy people across ages. Sample-barcoded 5' priming and a J-beta primer mix drove a second PCR of roughly 6 to 12 cycles. TCRdb reanalysed the 5' RACE reads using MiXCR and keeps one entry per CDR3 protein. The sample yields under 2 million distinct CDR3 sequences, about 32% seen once. The receptor was isolated from a young woman in good health. Sequencing input: blood.

CDR3 in DNA: TGTGCCAGCAGTGTGGGCGGAGCAAACGGTGAGCAGTTCTTC. Its translation: CASSVGGANGEQFF. J is TRBJ2-1 and V is TRBV2; no clear D gene. The germline V gene encodes CDR1 SNHLY and CDR2 FYNNEI. V was cut by 4 bases and J by 9 bases, with 16 bases left in between. The CDR3 covers 14 residues.